This T cell receptor (beta chain) was sequenced for a study of blood T cell repertoires in COVID-19. Across the whole study: The United States, Italy and Spain supplied acute and convalescent COVID-19 samples. From T cells, B-cell-depleted T cells, or PBMCs came the material, which was cDNA or gDNA.

CDR1 is MGHRA, CDR2 YSYEKL, per germline. This CDR3 contains 17 residues. The V end lost 3 bases, the J end lost 0 bases, and 15 bases lay between the germline ends. Original methodology: Reference gene primers were amplified, and this amplification served to estimate nucleated cell counts. Generated by immunoSEQ multiplex PCR, the TCRdb table keeps only in-frame clones and is missing some. That table supplies the V and J calls and clone size; D and trimming were determined from the DNA. Among around 250,000 clones listed, about four fifths were seen once. Source material: peripheral blood. V and J are TRBV4-1 and TRBJ2-1; the D gene is possibly TRBD1 (5 bases). The TCR originated in a man aged 25-45 years who had recovered from COVID-19. The CDR3 loop reads CASSHGHNRDSYNEQFF. In DNA, the CDR3 is TGCGCCAGCAGCCACGGACACAACAGAGACTCCTACAATGAGCAGTTCTTC.